The present TCR beta chain was sequenced within a study of Graves' ophthalmopathy and Graves' hyperthyroidism. General study points: Most expanded clonotypes from thyroid (those above 0.001 frequency) were also found in blood.

This clonotype has at least ten counts. Its antigen is still unknown. The authors amplified TCR beta CDR3 regions, and they did so from RNA transcripts for repertoire sequencing. HTBI-primed RT-PCR formed the first round, and a multiplex PCR formed the second. TCRdb processed the multiplex PCR reads anew with MiXCR; each CDR3 protein has one entry. Of almost 750,000 distinct CDR3 sequences in the sample, approximately 40% are singletons; the top ten hold roughly 46%. Thyroid ultrasound, orbital computed tomography, TRAb, serum thyroxine and clinical symptoms formed the basis of diagnosis. The source of the PBMCs was more than 9.5 ml of fresh peripheral blood. This TCR derives from an adult man with Graves' ophthalmopathy. The sample was peripheral blood.

The CDR3 region is CASSLGTSGTQYF. The CDR3 nucleotides are TGTGCCAGCAGCCTTGGGACTAGCGGGACCCAGTACTTC. The V gene is TRBV7-3, the J gene TRBJ2-5; TRBD2 agrees at 11 bases. Germline V lookup: CDR1 SGHTA, CDR2 FQGTGA. With 5 bases clipped from V and 7 bases from J, the junction kept 3 bases outside the gene matches. The CDR3 sequence is 13 residues long.